This T cell receptor beta chain was obtained from a study of glioma-infiltrating T cells. The germline V and J ends were trimmed by 9 bases and 2 bases, with 8 bases remaining between them. The V gene's germline CDR1 is KGHDR and CDR2 SFDVKD. The CDR3 sequence is 12 residues long. This clonotype was counted many times. Its target is unknown. Amplification of TCR alpha and beta CDR3 regions from RNA used iRepertoire nested multiplex PCR. For one-step reverse transcription and amplification, about 90-450 ng of tissue mRNA or PBMC total RNA was used. TCRdb reanalysed the multiplex PCR reads using MiXCR and keeps one entry per CDR3 protein. In the table there are about 93,000 distinct CDR3 sequences, around 40% of which are singletons. Study-wide results and caveats: Above-expected tissue-blood divergence occurred in all gliomas, most in low-grade ones. Only very few CDR3 sequences appeared in both tissue and blood.

The sample comprised glioma tissue, nonneoplastic brain tissue, or PBMCs (not recorded which). This sequence joins TRBV24-1 and TRBJ2-3, with D unresolved. The TCR sequence derives from a human donor with low-grade glioma or glioblastoma, undergoing nonglioma brain surgery, or in good health (not recorded which). CDR3 in DNA: TGTGCCACCGGACGGACCACAGATACGCAGTATTTT. The encoded protein is CATGRTTDTQYF.